This T cell receptor beta chain was observed in a study of blood T cells in healthy people across ages. Broader study findings: It was the long-lived donors that had more naive CD4+ cells and higher diversity than aged donors. The CMV status of each donor remained undetermined, and this could have confounded shifts in expanded clonotypes.

Together with a sample-barcoded 5' primer, a J-beta primer mix was included in a second PCR lasting 7 to 11 cycles. The template-switch adaptor, which had 12 random nucleotides, put a tag on each cDNA molecule. MiXCR, run by TCRdb on the 5' RACE reads, gives a single entry per CDR3 protein. The table has fewer than 700,000 distinct CDR3 sequences, 45% to 55% seen once; the top ten hold roughly 24%. Total RNA, at least 6 micrograms per sample, was extracted from PBMCs. A remark on this clonotype: Its cognate antigen is unknown.

The clonotype originates from a man older than 75 in good health. Sequencing used blood.

DNA for the CDR3: TGTGCCAGCAGTGACGTGGGGGCCCCCTACAATGAGCAGTTCTTC. Protein sequence: CASSDVGAPYNEQFF. The rearrangement links TRBV6-4 to TRBJ2-1, with D possibly TRBD1 on 6 matching bases. The V end was cut by 2 bases, the J end by 2 bases, with 10 bases between. The germline V gene encodes CDR1 MRHNA and CDR2 SNTAGT. This CDR3 region has 15 residues.